This T cell receptor (beta chain) appears in the sequencing data of a study of spatial heterogeneity in lung cancer (dated by TCRdb to between 2018 and 2021). Context from the whole study: Samples were obtained from 70 to 85 patients with early-stage, untreated non-small cell lung cancer from the lung TRACERx cohort. Beta-chain transcripts were consistently detected in greater numbers than alpha-chain transcripts, which likely reflected higher beta-chain transcript abundance. In non-small cell lung cancer, the study made a quantitative comparison of TCR alpha and beta repertoires among multiple tumor regions, matched nontumor lung and blood. Both alpha and beta chains were TCR-sequenced in 200 to 250 tumor regions, 64 matched nontumor lung samples and around 54 PBMC samples obtained at surgery. Follow-up PBMC samples were sequenced whenever available, with a median time to follow-up of approximately 23 months after resection. In the raw uncorrected reads, each unique combination of TCR and UMI appeared on average more than ten times. TCR repertoire features were related to nonsynonymous mutation counts determined by whole-exome sequencing of tumor tissue. Overall study results and their limits: Ubiquitous expanded tumor TCRs were detected in blood more often at tumor resection than at routine follow-up. Comparisons of baseline and follow-up blood repertoires included only around 14 patients. Additional single-cell paired TCR alpha and beta sequencing was considered necessary to confirm, at a functional level, the hypothesis that regional TCRs recognize regional mutations.

Its CDR3 holds 14 amino acids, cysteine through phenylalanine. The only DNA kept is the CDR3, 42 bases in frame from the first base. From the germline V gene (reference sequence), CDR1 is LNHDA and CDR2 is SQIVND. V loses 1 base, J loses 4 bases, and the germline ends lie 8 bases apart. The time point label, read with the paper, signifies: blood at routine non-recurrence follow-up after resection. Without any cell sorting, TCR sequencing was performed on whole RNA extracted either from tumor and nontumor lung tissue or from cryopreserved PBMC samples. A patient was chosen for TCR sequencing only when enough RNA was available from at least two tumor regions. This clonotype is labeled medium-sized (0.01 to 0.1%). Its antigen target is currently unknown. No much larger clone is present one base from it, and per-base qualities are unavailable. The library relied on 5' RACE. The data were produced on a NextSeq 500. To allow correction of PCR and sequencing errors, the TCR library protocol tagged every TCR cDNA molecule with a unique molecular identifier. Per the authors' processing: Decombinator tools were used for TCR identification, UMI-based error correction and CDR3 extraction. Expanded TCRs were defined as those above a frequency of 2 per 1,000, corresponding to the top 1% of the tumor frequency distribution. Each repertoire was subsampled 100 times to 5,000 TCRs, after which Renyi diversity was computed with the R vegan package. CDR3 similarity networks were built from amino acid triplet string-kernel similarity, with CDR3s being connected when pairwise similarity was above 0.82. TCRdb redid the processing of the public reads, applying fastp at Q25 and MiXCR, and retained in-frame beta chains. Identical CDR3 proteins give one entry, which carries the most common genes and DNA. The V and J calls, along with clone size, are taken from TCRdb and not from the paper's own processing. For this sample the table gives 85,000 to 100,000 distinct CDR3 sequences, of which approximately 19% were detected only once. Together, the top ten hold roughly 22% of the sample.

The clonotype was recovered from a male donor with early-stage non-small cell lung cancer. The V and J segments used are TRBV19 and TRBJ2-1; no confident D gene assignment can be made. Here the sequenced sample was PBMCs, taken at follow-up. The nucleotide sequence is given as TGTGCCAGTAGTATAGGGGCCTCTTACAATGAGCAGTTCTTC. Its translation is CASSIGASYNEQFF.